This entry lists 31 T cell receptor beta chains sequenced from one sample in a study of shared clonotypes between healthy human individuals. Sequencing was performed with immunoSEQ multiplex PCR; in TCRdb, only in-frame clones are kept and a portion is missing. Of 2.5 million or so clones in the sample, 85% to 95% were seen once. Sequenced: naive CD4+ T cells sorted from blood. The subset is: CD45RA+ positively selected. These receptors all stem from a young man in good health.

The chain links TRBV19 to TRBJ2-3; tentative D call: TRBD2 (6 bases). The V gene's germline CDR1 is LNHDA and CDR2 SQIVND (reference sequence). This CDR3 comprises 15 residues. The V end lost 3 bases, the J end lost 1 base, and 11 bases lay between the germline ends. In DNA form, the CDR3 reads TGTGCCAGTAGTATTGGCGCGGGGCGCACAGATACGCAGTATTTT. It is translated as CASSIGAGRTDTQYF.

V is TRBV6-6 and J is TRBJ1-6; 9 nucleotides line up with TRBD1. The length of the CDR3 is 13 residues. The germline V gene encodes CDR1 MNHNY and CDR2 SVGAGI (reference sequence). The V and J ends lost 6 bases and 10 bases, in that order; junction bases with no gene match: 4. In DNA, the CDR3 is TGTGCCAGCAGGACCGGGACAGGGTCACCCCTCCACTTT. It specifies CASRTGTGSPLHF.

This chain connects TRBV30 to TRBJ1-5, with 7 bases matching TRBD1. The germline gives CDR1 GTSNPN, CDR2 SVGIG (reference sequence). J lost 7 bases, V lost 2 bases, and 5 bases had no gene match. This CDR3 is 13 amino acids long. CDR3 in amino acids: CAWSSTGDQPQHF. The CDR3 DNA sequence: TGTGCCTGGAGTTCCACAGGGGACCAGCCCCAGCATTTT.

The chain is built from TRBV19 and TRBJ2-1, with 13 bases that match TRBD2. The V gene end was trimmed by 7 bases and the J gene end by 5 bases; junction bases not matched to a gene: 5. The CDR3 runs to 15 residues. In germline, CDR1 is LNHDA, CDR2 SQIVND (reference sequence). CDR3 in amino acids: CASTRLAGGNNEQFF. DNA of the CDR3: TGTGCCAGTACTCGACTAGCGGGAGGTAACAATGAGCAGTTCTTC.

Details on this clone: The same CDR3 is also encoded by other DNA sequences in this sample. The chain has TRBV7-8 and TRBJ2-7, with 14 bases lining up with TRBD2. The CDR3 sequence is 15 residues long. Trimming at V came to 5 bases and at J to 3 bases, leaving 3 bases not matched to a gene. Germline-derived CDR1 and CDR2 are SGHVS and FQNEAQ. The CDR3: CASSLGTSGSYEQYF. The CDR3 DNA is TGTGCCAGCAGCCTCGGGACTAGCGGGAGCTACGAGCAGTACTTC. Filled out from reference TRBV7-8 and TRBJ2-7, the complete variable domain reads GAGVSQSPRYKVAKRGQDVALRCDPISGHVSLFWYQQALGQGPEFLTYFQNEAQLDKSGLPSDRFFAERPEGSVSTLKIQRTQQEDSAVYLCASSLGTSGSYEQYFGPGTRLTVT.

This chain joins TRBV5-5 and TRBJ1-5; D unresolved. The CDR3 runs to 15 residues. Germline-derived CDR1 and CDR2 are SGHKS and YYEKEE (reference sequence). V lost 7 bases and J lost 1, with 15 bases in between. The chain's CDR3 is CASAIESGSNQPQHF. The CDR3, as DNA: TGTGCCAGCGCTATCGAAAGCGGCAGCAATCAGCCCCAGCATTTT.

The V and J genes are TRBV6-1 and TRBJ2-7; D remains ambiguous. V was cut by 7 bases and J by 0 bases, with 13 bases left in between. Germline V gene lookup returns CDR1 MNHNS and CDR2 SASEGT. The CDR3 has 14 amino acids. The CDR3 sequence: CASTEPLSSYEQYF. CDR3 in DNA: TGTGCCAGCACCGAGCCGTTGAGCTCCTACGAGCAGTACTTC.

This chain uses TRBV15 with TRBJ2-7; no clear D. The germline V gene has CDR1 LNHNV and CDR2 YYDKDF (reference sequence). CDR3 length equals 14 residues. V was clipped by 4 bases and J by 0 bases, with 10 bases between them. This CDR3 reads CATSTRSNSYEQYF. The CDR3 bases are TGTGCCACCAGCACGCGGTCCAACTCCTACGAGCAGTACTTC. The full variable domain, with the rest looked up from reference TRBV15 and TRBJ2-7, is DAMVIQNPRYQVTQFGKPVTLSCSQTLNHNVMYWYQQKSSQAPKLLFHYYDKDFNNEADTPDNFQSRRPNTSFCFLDIRSPGLGDTAMYLCATSTRSNSYEQYFGPGTRLTVT.

The CDR3 protein is CASSAYSTGGGFYEQYF. The CDR3 DNA reads as TGTGCCAGCAGTGCTTACTCGACAGGGGGCGGATTCTACGAGCAGTACTTC. This chain links TRBV28 with TRBJ2-7; 10 nucleotides align to TRBD1. CDR1 MDHEN and CDR2 SYDVKM come from the germline V gene. CDR3 length: 17 residues. V was clipped by 5 bases and J by 3 bases; unmatched bases: 13.

This clone was observed a single time. The chain recombines TRBV28 with TRBJ1-3, with unresolved D. Germline CDR1 is MDHEN and CDR2 is SYDVKM. V shed 8 bases and J shed 0 bases, with 11 bases lying between them. This CDR3 is 14 amino acids long. CDR3 protein: CASRSTLSGNTIYF. The DNA for the CDR3 is TGTGCCAGCCGGAGTACACTCTCTGGAAACACCATATATTTT.

This clone was counted once. The genes are TRBV27 and TRBJ1-5, with 8 bases fitting TRBD1. With 3 bases clipped from V and 0 bases from J, the junction kept 4 bases outside the gene matches. The CDR3 contains 16 residues. Per the germline V gene, CDR1 is MNHEY and CDR2 is SMNVEV (reference sequence). CDR3 sequence reads: CASSLTGAHSNQPQHF. CDR3 nucleotides: TGTGCCAGCAGTTTGACAGGGGCCCATAGCAATCAGCCCCAGCATTTT.

The chain has TRBV19 and TRBJ1-4; TRBD1 agrees at 12 bases. The ends lost 5 bases at V and 5 bases at J; junction bases unmatched: 6. The CDR3 is 16 residues long. CDR1 and CDR2 from the germline V gene are LNHDA and SQIVND (reference sequence). Written as DNA, the CDR3 is TGTGCCAGTAGTGCCCGGGACAGGGGGCGAAATGAAAAACTGTTTTTT. Translation gives CASSARDRGRNEKLFF.

The CDR3 DNA reads TGTGCCAGCAGCTTGAAGGTGACAGGGGACTATAATTCACCCCTCCACTTT. Protein sequence: CASSLKVTGDYNSPLHF. The rearrangement links TRBV5-6 to TRBJ1-6; 8 bases map to TRBD1. The CDR3 is 17 residues long. Germline assignment: CDR1 SGHDT and CDR2 YYEEEE. V was pared by 1 base and J by 3 bases, with 6 bases of the junction left unmatched.

V gene TRBV19 combines with J gene TRBJ1-1; D gene unclear. V lost 7 bases, J lost 6 bases, and 18 bases lay in between. The CDR3 totals 14 residues. From germline, CDR1 is LNHDA and CDR2 SQIVND (reference sequence). CDR3 nucleotide sequence: TGTGCCAGTAAAATAACGGCCCTAATCGCTGAAGCTTTCTTT. This gives the protein CASKITALIAEAFF.

The CDR3 reads CASSGEALPYEQYF. CDR3 nucleotides: TGCGCCAGCAGTGGCGAGGCTCTTCCCTACGAGCAGTACTTC. The rearrangement uses TRBV10-1 and TRBJ2-7, with D hard to call. In germline, CDR1 is WNHNN, CDR2 SYGVQD (reference sequence). Trimming stripped 4 bases from V and 2 bases from J, with 12 bases between. CDR3 length: 14 amino acids.

About this clone itself: The sample carries other DNA sequences with the same CDR3. The chain joins TRBV19 to TRBJ1-6, with 9 bases identical to TRBD1. The CDR3 contains 14 residues. Germline CDR1 and CDR2: LNHDA and SQIVND (reference sequence). The trim removed 6 bases at V and 7 bases at J, leaving 4 bases unmatched. The CDR3 bases are TGTGCCAGTAGCCCCGGGACAGGGAATTCACCCCTCCACTTT. This translates into CASSPGTGNSPLHF.

The chain uses TRBV11-2 and TRBJ2-5; 9 bases line up with TRBD1. The CDR3 extends over 13 amino acids. Germline values: CDR1 SGHAT, CDR2 FQNNGV. Germline trimming cut 5 bases from V and 11 bases from J; bases unmatched to any gene: 9. The CDR3 nucleotides are TGTGCCAGCAGCCGGGACAGGGCACGAGAGCAGTACTTC. Translating gives CASSRDRAREQYF.

V is TRBV19 and J is TRBJ1-1, with 7 bases matching TRBD1. Germline CDR1 is LNHDA and CDR2 is SQIVND (reference sequence). The junction had 3 bases not matched to a gene; V was cut back by 5 bases and J by 6 bases. The CDR3 consists of 12 residues. The CDR3, as DNA: TGTGCCAGTAGTGACAGGGTTGCTGAAGCTTTCTTT. It translates to CASSDRVAEAFF.

This clone was seen a single time. The rearrangement uses TRBV9 and TRBJ2-7; D may be TRBD2 (6 bases). Germline assignment: CDR1 SGDLS and CDR2 YYNGEE. The V end was cut by 4 bases, the J end by 2 bases, with 13 bases between. The CDR3 has 14 amino acids. The CDR3 bases are TGTGCCAGCAGCCCCGACGGACTACCCTACGAGCAGTACTTC. Translated: CASSPDGLPYEQYF. Supplemented by reference TRBV9 and TRBJ2-7, the full variable domain reads DSGVTQTPKHLITATGQRVTLRCSPRSGDLSVYWYQQSLDQGLQFLIQYYNGEERAKGNILERFSAQQFPDLHSELNLSSLELGDSALYFCASSPDGLPYEQYFGPGTRLTVT.

The chain links TRBV10-3 to TRBJ2-1; unclear D gene. Germline CDR1 is ENHRY and CDR2 is SYGVKD. The CDR3 totals 15 residues. The germline V and J ends were trimmed by 4 bases and 0 bases, with 10 bases remaining between them. The CDR3 DNA reads as TGTGCCATCAGTGTGGATACCTTCTCCTACAATGAGCAGTTCTTC. This sequence encodes CAISVDTFSYNEQFF.

This clone appeared once. This chain links TRBV6-5 with TRBJ2-7, with D uncertain. The CDR3 is 14 amino acids. Looked up from germline, CDR1 is MNHEY and CDR2 is SVGAGI. With 4 bases removed from V and 2 bases from J, the gap between germline ends came to 12 bases. The CDR3 spells CASSFNPLAYEQYF. For the CDR3, the DNA is TGTGCCAGCAGTTTCAACCCCCTAGCCTACGAGCAGTACTTC.

The chain employs TRBV4-3 and TRBJ2-3; 8 bases line up with TRBD2. In germline, CDR1 is LGHNA, CDR2 YSLEER. V lost 3 bases and J lost 6; bases outside the gene matches: 11. This CDR3 comprises 16 residues. CDR3 DNA: TGCGCCAGCAGCCAGTTCGGCGGGAGGAGAGAGGATACGCAGTATTTT. Its protein is CASSQFGGRREDTQYF.

The gene calls are TRBV28 and TRBJ2-7, with a tentative D call TRBD1 (6 bases). Trimming pared 4 bases from V and 3 bases from J, leaving 16 bases between. The germline CDR1 and CDR2 sequences are MDHEN and SYDVKM. This CDR3 has 15 residues. The CDR3 reads CASSSNRDKNYEQYF. The CDR3 coding sequence is TGTGCCAGCAGTTCGAACCGGGACAAAAACTACGAGCAGTACTTC.

CDR3: CASSVWSGSFNEQFF. In DNA, the CDR3 is TGTGCCAGCAGCGTATGGAGCGGGAGTTTCAATGAGCAGTTCTTC. The chain carries TRBV9 and TRBJ2-1, with 8 bases lining up with TRBD2. The trim removed 1 base at V and 6 bases at J, leaving 6 bases unmatched. CDR1 is SGDLS and CDR2 is YYNGEE in the germline V gene. This CDR3 has 15 amino acids.

This chain joins TRBV18 and TRBJ2-7; TRBD1 or TRBD2 may be the D gene (5 bases each). Germline assignment: CDR1 KGHSH and CDR2 LQKENI. V was clipped by 5 bases and J by 2 bases, with 13 bases between them. CDR3 length: 14 amino acids. CDR3 loop: CASSEGTWTYEQYF. The CDR3 nucleotides read TGTGCCAGCTCAGAGGGGACGTGGACCTACGAGCAGTACTTC. The variable domain in full, with the rest retrieved from reference TRBV18 and TRBJ2-7, is NAGVMQNPRHLVRRRGQEARLRCSPMKGHSHVYWYRQLPEEGLKFMVYLQKENIIDESGMPKERFSAEFPKEGPSILRIQQVVRGDSAAYFCASSEGTWTYEQYFGPGTRLTVT.

A remark on this clone: This specimen includes other DNA sequences encoding the same CDR3. This chain joins TRBV7-2 and TRBJ1-1, with D perhaps TRBD1 (5 bases). Between the trimmed V and J ends, which lost 1 base and 3 bases, there was a span of 12 bases. The CDR3 is 15 amino acids. Germline V gene data show CDR1 as SGHTA and CDR2 as FQGNSA. The DNA of the CDR3 is TGTGCCAGCAGCTTAGTGGCCGGGGGAGACACTGAAGCTTTCTTT. Its protein product is CASSLVAGGDTEAFF.

The chain recombines TRBV27 with TRBJ2-2; 12 nucleotides match TRBD2. Germline lookup yields CDR1 MNHEY and CDR2 SMNVEV (reference sequence). With 6 bases clipped from V and 0 bases from J, the junction kept 5 bases outside the gene matches. CDR3 length: 17 residues. This chain's CDR3 is CASRTSGSRSNTGELFF. CDR3 nucleotide sequence: TGTGCCAGCAGGACTAGCGGGAGCCGCTCGAACACCGGGGAGCTGTTTTTT.

In regard to this clone: In the same sample, other DNA sequences code for this CDR3. The chain combines TRBV29-1 with TRBJ2-7, with D possibly being TRBD1 or TRBD2 (6 bases each). The V gene lost 6 bases and the J gene lost 7 bases, with 16 bases spanning the gap. Germline V CDR1 and CDR2: SQVTM, ANQGSEA. This CDR3 has 12 amino acids. Written as DNA, the CDR3 is TGCAGCGTCGACGACCAAGGGGGGGAGCAGTACTTC. Translation gives CSVDDQGGEQYF.

The chain employs TRBV7-2 and TRBJ2-5; D possibly corresponds to TRBD2 (5 bases). Trimming cost V 0 bases and J 2 bases, with 13 bases left between them. CDR1 and CDR2 (germline): SGHTA, FQGNSA. The CDR3 runs 16 residues. The CDR3 sequence is CASSLAFGKAQETQYF. The CDR3 DNA reads as TGTGCCAGCAGCTTAGCTTTCGGGAAGGCTCAAGAGACCCAGTACTTC.

This chain links TRBV30 with TRBJ2-1; 7 positions agree with TRBD2. This CDR3 contains 14 residues. Trimming took 0 bases from V and 8 from J; bases not matched to a gene: 7. Germline values: CDR1 GTSNPN, CDR2 SVGIG (reference sequence). CDR3 sequence reads: CAWSVWRGSDEQFF. The DNA of the CDR3 is TGTGCCTGGAGTGTATGGCGGGGGTCCGATGAGCAGTTCTTC.

The rearrangement uses TRBV19 and TRBJ1-2; D perhaps matches TRBD1 (6 bases). The CDR3 sequence is 14 residues long. V was clipped by 7 bases and J by 0 bases, with 12 bases between them. Germline CDR1 reads LNHDA; CDR2 reads SQIVND (reference sequence). Written as DNA, the CDR3 is TGTGCCAGTATCGAACAGGGAACTAACTATGGCTACACCTTC. Protein product: CASIEQGTNYGYTF.